This is a list of T cell receptor beta chains from one sample in a study of blood T cell repertoires in COVID-19. Here immunoSEQ multiplex PCR was the method, and the copy in TCRdb shows in-frame clones only, minus some. The table records a few hundred thousand clones, just over 85% of them present only once. Sequenced input: PBMCs or T cells enriched from blood (not recorded which). These receptors were obtained from a man aged 30 to 39 who had recovered from COVID-19. Both conserved end residues are part of each CDR3. A D gene is named only where the DNA matches it firmly. Not every row has a clone size; where given, it reads once, few, many or a size class.

clone size,D gene,J gene,V gene,CDR3 protein,CDR3 DNA
NA,TRBD1,TRBJ1-1,TRBV7-6,CASSLRTGRAFF,TGTGCCAGCAGCTTACGGACAGGGAGGGCTTTCTTT
NA,NA,TRBJ2-5,TRBV29-1,CSVVPEETQYF,TGCAGCGTTGTTCCAGAAGAGACCCAGTACTTC
NA,NA,TRBJ1-2,TRBV19,CASSPSGQTYGYTF,TGTGCCAGTAGCCCTTCAGGACAAACTTATGGCTACACCTTC
once,TRBD1,TRBJ2-2,TRBV4-1,CASSQDPVGTGTTGELFF,TGCGCCAGCAGCCAAGATCCAGTTGGGACAGGGACCACCGGGGAGCTGTTTTTT
NA,NA,TRBJ1-2,TRBV5-1,CASSLAGGPIGIGYTF,TGCGCCAGCAGCTTGGCCGGGGGACCTATCGGAATCGGCTACACCTTC
NA,NA,TRBJ1-1,TRBV6-5,CASSYSRGGTPTEAFF,TGTGCCAGCAGTTACTCCAGGGGTGGGACACCGACTGAAGCTTTCTTT
NA,TRBD2,TRBJ2-1,TRBV19,CASSLSSGWPSYNEQFF,TGTGCCAGTAGTCTCTCTAGCGGGTGGCCCTCCTACAATGAGCAGTTCTTC
NA,TRBD1,TRBJ1-1,TRBV27,CASSKQGGLNTEAFF,TGTGCCAGCAGTAAACAGGGGGGACTGAACACTGAAGCTTTCTTT
NA,NA,TRBJ2-2,TRBV27,CASRAPGDTGELFF,TGTGCCAGCAGAGCACCAGGGGACACCGGGGAGCTGTTTTTT
NA,TRBD1,TRBJ2-2,TRBV6-4,CAREQGKGSGELFF,TGTGCCAGGGAACAGGGGAAAGGATCCGGGGAGCTGTTTTTT
NA,NA,TRBJ2-7,TRBV24-1,CATSEGPRRGAYEQYF,TGTGCCACCAGTGAAGGGCCGCGCAGGGGAGCCTACGAGCAGTACTTC
NA,TRBD1,TRBJ2-1,TRBV29-1,CSVRDRGLHNEQFF,TGCAGCGTCCGGGACAGGGGCCTACACAATGAGCAGTTCTTC
NA,NA,TRBJ1-1,TRBV30,CAWNPRRVGGNTEAFF,TGTGCCTGGAACCCCCGCAGGGTTGGTGGGAACACTGAAGCTTTCTTT
once,NA,TRBJ1-2,TRBV30,CAWSVQGGVYGYTF,TGTGCCTGGAGTGTACAGGGAGGGGTCTATGGCTACACCTTC
NA,TRBD2,TRBJ2-5,TRBV2,CASSETLAGGGAQETQYF,TGTGCCAGCAGTGAAACACTAGCGGGAGGGGGGGCCCAAGAGACCCAGTACTTC
NA,NA,TRBJ2-7,TRBV3-1/TRBV3-2,CASSQVPTGTYRSGEQYF,TGTGCCAGCAGCCAAGTCCCCACCGGCACCTACAGGTCTGGCGAGCAGTACTTC
NA,NA,TRBJ2-3,TRBV19,CASSGQGYDTQYF,TGTGCCAGTAGTGGGCAGGGGTACGATACGCAGTATTTT
NA,NA,TRBJ1-1,TRBV6-4,CASSDTWGLSNTEAFF,TGTGCCAGCAGCGACACTTGGGGCCTCTCGAACACTGAAGCTTTCTTT
NA,NA,TRBJ2-4,TRBV28,CASSLRQTMAKNIQYF,TGTGCCAGCAGTTTACGGCAGACTATGGCCAAAAACATTCAGTACTTC
NA,NA,TRBJ2-7,TRBV7-2,CASSLEPGYEQYF,TGTGCCAGCAGCCTCGAACCGGGCTACGAGCAGTACTTC
many,TRBD1,TRBJ2-2,TRBV3-1/TRBV3-2,CASSQVTGATGELFF,TGTGCCAGCAGCCAAGTAACAGGGGCAACCGGGGAGCTGTTTTTT
NA,NA,TRBJ2-5,TRBV7-6,CASSLAYAGLGETQYF,TGTGCCAGCAGCTTAGCGTATGCAGGGTTGGGCGAGACCCAGTACTTC